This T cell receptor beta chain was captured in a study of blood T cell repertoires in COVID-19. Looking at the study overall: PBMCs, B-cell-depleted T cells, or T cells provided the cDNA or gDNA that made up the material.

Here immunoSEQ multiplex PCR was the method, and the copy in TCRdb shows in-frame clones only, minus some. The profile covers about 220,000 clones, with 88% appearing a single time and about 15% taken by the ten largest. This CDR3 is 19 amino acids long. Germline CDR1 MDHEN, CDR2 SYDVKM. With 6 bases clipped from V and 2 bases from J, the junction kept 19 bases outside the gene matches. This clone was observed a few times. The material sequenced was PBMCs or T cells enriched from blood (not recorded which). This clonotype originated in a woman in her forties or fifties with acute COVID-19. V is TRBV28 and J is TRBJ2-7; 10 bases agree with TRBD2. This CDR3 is CASSRPGLATLYGPYEQYF. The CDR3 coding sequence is TGTGCCAGCAGCCGGCCGGGACTAGCGACGCTTTACGGCCCCTACGAGCAGTACTTC.